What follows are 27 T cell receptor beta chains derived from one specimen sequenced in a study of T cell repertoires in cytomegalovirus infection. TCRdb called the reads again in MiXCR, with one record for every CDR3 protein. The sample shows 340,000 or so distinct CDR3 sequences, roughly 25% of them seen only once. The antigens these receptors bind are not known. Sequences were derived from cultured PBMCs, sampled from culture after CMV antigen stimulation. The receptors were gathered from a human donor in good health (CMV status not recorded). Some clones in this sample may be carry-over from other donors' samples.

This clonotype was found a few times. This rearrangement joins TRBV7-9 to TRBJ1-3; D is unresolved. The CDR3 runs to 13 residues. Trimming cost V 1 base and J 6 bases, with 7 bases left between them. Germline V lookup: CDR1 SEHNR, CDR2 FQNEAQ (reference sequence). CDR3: CASSLGVSNTIYF. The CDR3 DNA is TGTGCCAGCAGCTTAGGAGTTTCAAACACCATATATTTT. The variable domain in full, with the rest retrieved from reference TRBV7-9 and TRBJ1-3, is DTGVSQNPRHKITKRGQNVTFRCDPISEHNRLYWYRQTLGQGPEFLTYFQNEAQLEKSRLLSDRFSAERPKGSFSTLEIQRTEQGDSAMYLCASSLGVSNTIYFGEGSWLTVV.

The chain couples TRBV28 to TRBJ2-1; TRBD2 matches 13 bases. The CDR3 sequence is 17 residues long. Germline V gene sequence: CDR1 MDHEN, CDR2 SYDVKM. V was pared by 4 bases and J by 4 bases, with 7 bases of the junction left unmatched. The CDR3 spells CASSSSSGLAGYNEQFF. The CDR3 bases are TGTGCCAGCAGTTCCTCCTCGGGACTAGCGGGATACAATGAGCAGTTCTTC.

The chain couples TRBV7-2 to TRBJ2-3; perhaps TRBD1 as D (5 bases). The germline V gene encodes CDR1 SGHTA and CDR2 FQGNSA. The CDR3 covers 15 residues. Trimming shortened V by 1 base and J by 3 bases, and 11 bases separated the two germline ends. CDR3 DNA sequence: TGTGCCAGCAGCTTAGAGGGGTGGGGAACAGATACGCAGTATTTT. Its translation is CASSLEGWGTDTQYF.

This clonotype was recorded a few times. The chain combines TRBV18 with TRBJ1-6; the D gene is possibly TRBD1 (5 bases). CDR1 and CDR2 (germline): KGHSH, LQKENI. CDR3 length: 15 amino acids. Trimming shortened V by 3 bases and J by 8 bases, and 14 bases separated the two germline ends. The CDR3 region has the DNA TGTGCCAGCTCACCCATGGGGACGCGGGATTCACCCCTCCACTTT. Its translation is CASSPMGTRDSPLHF. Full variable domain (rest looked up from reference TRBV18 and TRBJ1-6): NAGVMQNPRHLVRRRGQEARLRCSPMKGHSHVYWYRQLPEEGLKFMVYLQKENIIDESGMPKERFSAEFPKEGPSILRIQQVVRGDSAAYFCASSPMGTRDSPLHFGNGTRLTVT.

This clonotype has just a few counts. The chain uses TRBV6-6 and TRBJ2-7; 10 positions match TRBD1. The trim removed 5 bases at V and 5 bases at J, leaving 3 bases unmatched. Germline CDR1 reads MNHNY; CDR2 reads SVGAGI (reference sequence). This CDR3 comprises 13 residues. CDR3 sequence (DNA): TGTGCCAGCAGTCCGACAGGGGGCAACGAGCAGTACTTC. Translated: CASSPTGGNEQYF.

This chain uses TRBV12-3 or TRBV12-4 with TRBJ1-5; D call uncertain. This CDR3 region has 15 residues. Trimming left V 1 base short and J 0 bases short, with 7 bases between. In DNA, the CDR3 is TGTGCCAGCAGTTTAGAAGTGAATAGCAATCAGCCCCAGCATTTT. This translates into CASSLEVNSNQPQHF.

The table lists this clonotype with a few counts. The CDR3, as DNA: TGTGCCAGCAGTTATCCTTTACCCGGGACTATTCAAATAACTGGGCAGTTCTTC. Protein product: CASSYPLPGTIQITGQFF. The chain employs TRBV6-2 or TRBV6-3 and TRBJ2-1; 7 bases agree with TRBD2. Germline V gene lookup returns CDR1 MNHEY and CDR2 SVGEGT. The trim removed 3 bases at V and 12 bases at J, leaving 23 bases unmatched. The CDR3 is 18 amino acids.

CDR3 nucleotide sequence: TGTGCCAGCAGGTGGACACCGAACACTGAAGCTTTCTTT. Its translation: CASRWTPNTEAFF. The chain is built from TRBV12-3 or TRBV12-4 and TRBJ1-1; D perhaps matches TRBD1 (5 bases). The CDR3 has 13 amino acids. V lost 6 bases and J lost 1, with 9 bases in between.

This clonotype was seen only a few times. In DNA form, the CDR3 reads TGTGCCAGTAGTGGTATGATGTCTAGCTCCTACGAGCAGTACTTC. Its translation is CASSGMMSSSYEQYF. The V call is TRBV19, the J call TRBJ2-7, with D uncertain. There are 15 residues in the CDR3. CDR1 and CDR2 (germline): LNHDA, SQIVND (reference sequence). V lost 5 bases and J lost 0, with 14 bases in between.

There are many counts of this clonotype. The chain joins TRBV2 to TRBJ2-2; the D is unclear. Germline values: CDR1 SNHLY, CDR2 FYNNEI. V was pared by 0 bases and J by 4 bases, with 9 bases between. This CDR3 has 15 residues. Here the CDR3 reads CASSEAAGTTGELFF. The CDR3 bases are TGTGCCAGCAGTGAAGCGGCAGGAACCACCGGGGAGCTGTTTTTT.

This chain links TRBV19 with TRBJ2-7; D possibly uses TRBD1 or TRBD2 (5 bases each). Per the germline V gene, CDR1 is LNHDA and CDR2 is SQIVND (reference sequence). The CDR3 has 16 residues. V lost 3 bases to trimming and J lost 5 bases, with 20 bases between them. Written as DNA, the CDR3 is TGTGCCAGTAGTATGTTTGGGGGAACCCCTTCCGACGAGCAGTACTTC. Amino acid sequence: CASSMFGGTPSDEQYF. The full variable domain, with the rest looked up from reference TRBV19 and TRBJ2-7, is DGGITQSPKYLFRKEGQNVTLSCEQNLNHDAMYWYRQDPGQGLRLIYYSQIVNDFQKGDIAEGYSVSREKKESFPLTVTSAQKNPTAFYLCASSMFGGTPSDEQYFGPGTRLTVT.

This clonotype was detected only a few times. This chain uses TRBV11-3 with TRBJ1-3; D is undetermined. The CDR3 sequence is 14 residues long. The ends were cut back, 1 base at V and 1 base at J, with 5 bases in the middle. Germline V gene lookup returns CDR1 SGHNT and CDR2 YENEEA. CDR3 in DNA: TGTGCCAGCAGCTTAGGCAGATCTGGAAACACCATATATTTT. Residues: CASSLGRSGNTIYF.

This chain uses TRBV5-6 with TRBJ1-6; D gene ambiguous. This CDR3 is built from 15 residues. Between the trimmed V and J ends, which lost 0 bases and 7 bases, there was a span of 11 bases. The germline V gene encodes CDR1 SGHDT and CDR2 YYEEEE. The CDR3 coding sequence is TGTGCCAGCAGCTTGGTTGGGATTCAGAATTCACCCCTCCACTTT. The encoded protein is CASSLVGIQNSPLHF.

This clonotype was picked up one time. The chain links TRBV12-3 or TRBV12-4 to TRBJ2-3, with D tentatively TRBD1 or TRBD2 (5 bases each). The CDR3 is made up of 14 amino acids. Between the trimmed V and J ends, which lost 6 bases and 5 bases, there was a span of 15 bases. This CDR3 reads CASSPGTSGDTQYF. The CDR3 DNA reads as TGTGCCAGCAGCCCGGGGACGTCGGGAGATACGCAGTATTTT.

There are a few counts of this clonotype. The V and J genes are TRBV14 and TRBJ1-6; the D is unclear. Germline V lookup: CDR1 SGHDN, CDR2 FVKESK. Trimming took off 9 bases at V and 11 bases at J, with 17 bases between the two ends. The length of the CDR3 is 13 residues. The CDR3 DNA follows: TGTGCCAGTCGTGGCAGCGGTGATACACCCCTCCACTTT. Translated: CASRGSGDTPLHF. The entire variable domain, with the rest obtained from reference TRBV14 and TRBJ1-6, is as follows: EAGVTQFPSHSVIEKGQTVTLRCDPISGHDNLYWYRRVMGKEIKFLLHFVKESKQDESGMPNNRFLAERTGGTYSTLKVQPAELEDSGVYFCASRGSGDTPLHFGNGTRLTVT.

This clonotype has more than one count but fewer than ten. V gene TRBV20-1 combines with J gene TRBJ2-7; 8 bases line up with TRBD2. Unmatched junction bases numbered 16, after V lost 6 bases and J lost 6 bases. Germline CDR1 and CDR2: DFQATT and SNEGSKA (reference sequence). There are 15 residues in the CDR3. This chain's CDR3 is CSASARPGLVGEQYF. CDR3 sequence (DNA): TGCAGTGCCTCAGCCCGCCCGGGACTAGTTGGCGAGCAGTACTTC.

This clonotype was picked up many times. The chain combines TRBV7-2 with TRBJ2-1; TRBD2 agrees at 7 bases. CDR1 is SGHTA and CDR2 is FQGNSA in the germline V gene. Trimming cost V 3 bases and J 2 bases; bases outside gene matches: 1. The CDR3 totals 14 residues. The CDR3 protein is CASSLREPYNEQFF. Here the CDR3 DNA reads TGTGCCAGCAGCTTGCGGGAGCCCTACAATGAGCAGTTCTTC. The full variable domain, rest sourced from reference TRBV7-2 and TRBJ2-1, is GAGVSQSPSNKVTEKGKDVELRCDPISGHTALYWYRQSLGQGLEFLIYFQGNSAPDKSGLPSDRFSAERTGGSVSTLTIQRTQQEDSAVYLCASSLREPYNEQFFGPGTRLTVL.

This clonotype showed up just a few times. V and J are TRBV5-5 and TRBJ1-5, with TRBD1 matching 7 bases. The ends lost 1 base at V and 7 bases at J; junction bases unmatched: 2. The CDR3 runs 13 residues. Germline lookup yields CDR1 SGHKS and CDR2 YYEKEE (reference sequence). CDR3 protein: CASSLNRGQPQHF. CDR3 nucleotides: TGTGCCAGCAGCTTGAACAGGGGACAGCCCCAGCATTTT.

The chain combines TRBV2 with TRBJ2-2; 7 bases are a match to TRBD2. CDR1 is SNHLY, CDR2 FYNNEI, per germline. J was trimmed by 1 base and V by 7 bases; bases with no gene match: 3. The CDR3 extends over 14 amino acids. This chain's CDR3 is CASIRGVNTGELFF. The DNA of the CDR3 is TGTGCCAGCATCCGGGGGGTGAACACCGGGGAGCTGTTTTTT.

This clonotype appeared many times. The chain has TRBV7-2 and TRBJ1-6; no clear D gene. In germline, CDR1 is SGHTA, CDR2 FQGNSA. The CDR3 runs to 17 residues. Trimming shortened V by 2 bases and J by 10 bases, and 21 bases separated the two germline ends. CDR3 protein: CASSLRAGLVGKSPLHF. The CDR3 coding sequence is TGTGCCAGCAGCTTAAGGGCAGGCTTAGTCGGGAAATCACCCCTCCACTTT.

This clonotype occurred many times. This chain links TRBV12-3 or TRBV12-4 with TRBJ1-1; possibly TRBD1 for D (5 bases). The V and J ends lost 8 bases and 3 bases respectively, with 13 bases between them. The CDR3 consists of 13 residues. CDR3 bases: TGTGCCAGCCGGGGCTGGAGGGACACTGAAGCTTTCTTT. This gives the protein CASRGWRDTEAFF.

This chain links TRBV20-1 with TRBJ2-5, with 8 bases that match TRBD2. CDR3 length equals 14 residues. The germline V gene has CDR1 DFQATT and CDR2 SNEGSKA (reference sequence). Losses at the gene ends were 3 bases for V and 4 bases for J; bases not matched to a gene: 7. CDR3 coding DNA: TGCAGTGCTAGCATAGCGGGGAGTCGAGAGACCCAGTACTTC. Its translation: CSASIAGSRETQYF.

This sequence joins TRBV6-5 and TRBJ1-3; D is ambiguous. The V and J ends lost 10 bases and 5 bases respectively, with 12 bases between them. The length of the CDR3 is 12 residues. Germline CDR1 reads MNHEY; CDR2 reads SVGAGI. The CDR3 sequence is CATSGDRNTIYF. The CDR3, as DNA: TGTGCCACATCCGGGGATCGAAACACCATATATTTT.

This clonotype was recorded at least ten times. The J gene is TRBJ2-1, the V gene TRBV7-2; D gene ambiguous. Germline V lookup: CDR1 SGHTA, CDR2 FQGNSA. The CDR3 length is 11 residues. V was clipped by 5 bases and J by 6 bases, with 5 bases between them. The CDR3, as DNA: TGTGCCAGCAGCGCGAGCAATGAGCAGTTCTTC. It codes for CASSASNEQFF.

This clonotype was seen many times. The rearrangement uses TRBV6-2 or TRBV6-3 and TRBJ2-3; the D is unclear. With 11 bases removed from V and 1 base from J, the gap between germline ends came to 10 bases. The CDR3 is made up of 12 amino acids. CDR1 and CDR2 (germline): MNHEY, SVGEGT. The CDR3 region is CAGASRTDTQYF. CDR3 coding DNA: TGTGCCGGAGCGTCACGCACAGATACGCAGTATTTT.

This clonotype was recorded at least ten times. CDR3 bases: TGTGCCAGCAGCCCGGGACGTACAGATACGCAGTATTTT. This codes for CASSPGRTDTQYF. The V gene is TRBV7-9, the J gene TRBJ2-3, with D perhaps TRBD1 or TRBD2 (5 bases each). This CDR3 has 13 residues. V gave up 5 bases and J gave up 3 bases, with 9 bases separating them. Germline CDR1 and CDR2: SEHNR and FQNEAQ (reference sequence).

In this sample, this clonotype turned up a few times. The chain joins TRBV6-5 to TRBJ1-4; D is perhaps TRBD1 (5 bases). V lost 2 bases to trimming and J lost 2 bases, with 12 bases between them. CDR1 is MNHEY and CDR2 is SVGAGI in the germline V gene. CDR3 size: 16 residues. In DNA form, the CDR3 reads TGTGCCAGCAGTTACGAAAGGGGCATGACTAATGAAAAACTGTTTTTT. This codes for CASSYERGMTNEKLFF.